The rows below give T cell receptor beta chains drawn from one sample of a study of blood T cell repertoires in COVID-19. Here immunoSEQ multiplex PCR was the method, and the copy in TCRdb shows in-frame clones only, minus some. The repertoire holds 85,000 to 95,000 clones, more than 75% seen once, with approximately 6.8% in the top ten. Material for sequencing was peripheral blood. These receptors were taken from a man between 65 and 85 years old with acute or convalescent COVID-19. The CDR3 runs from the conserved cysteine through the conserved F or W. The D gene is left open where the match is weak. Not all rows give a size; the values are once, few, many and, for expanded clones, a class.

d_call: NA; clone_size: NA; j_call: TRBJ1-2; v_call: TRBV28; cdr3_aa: CASTLGGNGYTF; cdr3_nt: TGTGCCAGCACCTTAGGGGGAAATGGCTACACCTTC
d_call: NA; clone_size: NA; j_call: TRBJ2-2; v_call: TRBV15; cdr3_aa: CATSRDQVPGELFF; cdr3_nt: TGTGCCACCAGCAGAGATCAGGTCCCCGGGGAGCTGTTTTTT
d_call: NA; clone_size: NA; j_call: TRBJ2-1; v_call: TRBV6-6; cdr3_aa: CASRPPGPYNEQFF; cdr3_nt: TGTGCCAGCAGACCACCCGGTCCCTACAATGAGCAGTTCTTC
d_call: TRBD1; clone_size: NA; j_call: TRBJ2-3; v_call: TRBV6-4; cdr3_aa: CASREGTASTDTQYF; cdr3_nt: TGTGCCAGCAGGGAAGGGACAGCTAGCACAGATACGCAGTATTTT
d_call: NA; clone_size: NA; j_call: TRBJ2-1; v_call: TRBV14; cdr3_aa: CASSQDNYNEQFF; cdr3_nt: TGTGCCAGCAGCCAAGATAACTACAATGAGCAGTTCTTC
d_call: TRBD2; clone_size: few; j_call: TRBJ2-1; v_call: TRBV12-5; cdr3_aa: CASGLTSGAYNEQFF; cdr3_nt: TGTGCTAGTGGTTTAACTAGCGGTGCCTACAATGAGCAGTTCTTC
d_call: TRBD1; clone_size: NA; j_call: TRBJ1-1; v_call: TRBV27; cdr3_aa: CASSRDRGYTEAFF; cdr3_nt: TGTGCCAGCAGCCGAGACAGGGGATACACTGAAGCTTTCTTT
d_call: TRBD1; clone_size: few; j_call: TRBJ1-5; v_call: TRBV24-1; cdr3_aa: CATSRSGGSQPQHF; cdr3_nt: TGTGCCACCAGTAGGTCAGGGGGCAGTCAGCCCCAGCATTTT
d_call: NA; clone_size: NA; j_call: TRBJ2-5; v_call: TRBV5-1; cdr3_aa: CASSLEFGQETQYF; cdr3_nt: TGCGCCAGCAGCTTGGAGTTCGGCCAAGAGACCCAGTACTTC
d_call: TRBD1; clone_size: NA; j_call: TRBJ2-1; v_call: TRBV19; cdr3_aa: CASSTTRTGVTYNEQFF; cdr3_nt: TGTGCCAGTAGTACAACCCGGACAGGGGTTACCTACAATGAGCAGTTCTTC
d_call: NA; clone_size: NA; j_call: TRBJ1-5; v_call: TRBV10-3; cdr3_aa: CAIGSEGNQPQHF; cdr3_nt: TGTGCCATCGGCAGTGAAGGCAATCAGCCCCAGCATTTT
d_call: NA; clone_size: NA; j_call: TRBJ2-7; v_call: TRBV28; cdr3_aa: CASGTRGLNEQYF; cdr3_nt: TGTGCCAGCGGCACCAGGGGTCTCAACGAGCAGTACTTC
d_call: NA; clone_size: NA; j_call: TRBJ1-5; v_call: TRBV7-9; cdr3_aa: CASSFNGDQPQHF; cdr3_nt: TGTGCCAGCAGCTTCAACGGTGATCAGCCCCAGCATTTT
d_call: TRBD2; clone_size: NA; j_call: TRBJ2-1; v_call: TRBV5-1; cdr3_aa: CASSLSLAGGSYNEQFF; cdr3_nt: TGCGCCAGCAGCTTGTCACTAGCGGGAGGTTCCTACAATGAGCAGTTCTTC
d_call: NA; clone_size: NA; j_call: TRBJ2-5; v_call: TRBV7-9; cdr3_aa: CASSRLRETQYF; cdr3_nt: TGTGCCAGCAGCCGCCTGAGAGAGACCCAGTACTTC
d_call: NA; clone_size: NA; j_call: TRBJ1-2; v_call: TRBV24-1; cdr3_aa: CATSDLGNYGYTF; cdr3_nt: TGTGCCACCAGTGATTTGGGCAACTATGGCTACACCTTC
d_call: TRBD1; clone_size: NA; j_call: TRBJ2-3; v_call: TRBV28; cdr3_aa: CASTPGTGWDTQYF; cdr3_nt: TGTGCCAGCACCCCCGGGACAGGGTGGGATACGCAGTATTTT
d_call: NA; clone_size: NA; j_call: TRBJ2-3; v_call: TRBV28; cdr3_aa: CASSLQGSFTDTQYF; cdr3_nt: TGTGCCAGCAGTTTACAGGGGTCGTTCACAGATACGCAGTATTTT
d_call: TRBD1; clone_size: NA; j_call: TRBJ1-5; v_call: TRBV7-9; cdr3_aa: CASSRDSGNQPQHF; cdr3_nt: TGTGCCAGCTCGCGGGACAGCGGGAATCAGCCCCAGCATTTT
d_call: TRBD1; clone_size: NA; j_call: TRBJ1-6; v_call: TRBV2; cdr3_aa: CASSDVTGVNSPLHF; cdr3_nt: TGTGCCAGCAGTGATGTGACAGGGGTTAATTCACCCCTCCACTTT
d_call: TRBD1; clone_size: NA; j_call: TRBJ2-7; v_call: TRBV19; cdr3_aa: CASSPRDRYYEQYF; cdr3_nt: TGTGCCAGTAGTCCCCGGGACAGATATTACGAGCAGTACTTC
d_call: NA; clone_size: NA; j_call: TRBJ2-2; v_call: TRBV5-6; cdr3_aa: CASSLGTDAGELFF; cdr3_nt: TGTGCCAGCAGCTTAGGAACAGACGCCGGGGAGCTGTTTTTT
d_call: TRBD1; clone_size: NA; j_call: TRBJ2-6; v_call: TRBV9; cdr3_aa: CASSVTGDSGANVLTF; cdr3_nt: TGTGCCAGCAGCGTAACAGGGGACTCTGGGGCCAACGTCCTGACTTTC
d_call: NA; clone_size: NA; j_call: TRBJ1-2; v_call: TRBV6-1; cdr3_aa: CASSEALGQGKGYTF; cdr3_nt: TGTGCCAGCAGTGAAGCGTTGGGGCAGGGGAAAGGCTACACCTTC
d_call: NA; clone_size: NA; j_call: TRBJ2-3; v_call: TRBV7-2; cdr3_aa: CASSLGSGGDTQYF; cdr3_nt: TGTGCCAGCAGCTTAGGAAGTGGGGGGGATACGCAGTATTTT
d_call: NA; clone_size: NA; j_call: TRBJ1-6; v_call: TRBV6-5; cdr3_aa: CASISGYNSPLHF; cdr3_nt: TGTGCCAGTATATCGGGTTATAATTCACCCCTCCACTTT
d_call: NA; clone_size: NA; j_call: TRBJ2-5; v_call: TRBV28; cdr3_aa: CASSGLGYQETQYF; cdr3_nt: TGTGCCAGCAGTGGCCTAGGATACCAAGAGACCCAGTACTTC
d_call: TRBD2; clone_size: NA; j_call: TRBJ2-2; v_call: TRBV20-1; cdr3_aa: CSASTGLANTGELFF; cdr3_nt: TGCAGTGCTAGTACGGGACTAGCGAACACCGGGGAGCTGTTTTTT
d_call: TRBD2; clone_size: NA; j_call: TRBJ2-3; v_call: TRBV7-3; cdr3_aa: CASSQGDPLAGMTDTQYF; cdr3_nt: TGTGCCAGCAGCCAAGGAGACCCTCTAGCGGGGATGACAGATACGCAGTATTTT
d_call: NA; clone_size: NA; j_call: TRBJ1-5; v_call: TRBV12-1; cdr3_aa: CASSRTGGRSNQPQHF; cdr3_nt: TGTGCCAGCAGCCGCACAGGGGGTAGGAGCAATCAGCCCCAGCATTTT
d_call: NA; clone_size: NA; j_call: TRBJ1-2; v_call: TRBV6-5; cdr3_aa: CASSRGFDVYGYTF; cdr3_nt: TGTGCCAGCAGTCGAGGGTTTGATGTCTATGGCTACACCTTC
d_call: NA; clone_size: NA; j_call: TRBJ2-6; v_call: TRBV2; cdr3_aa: CASSGQVVSGANVLTF; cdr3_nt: TGTGCCAGCAGTGGACAGGTAGTCTCTGGGGCCAACGTCCTGACTTTC
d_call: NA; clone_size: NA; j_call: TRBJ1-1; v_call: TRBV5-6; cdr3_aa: CASSFSVNTEAFF; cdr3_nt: TGTGCCAGCAGCTTTTCAGTGAACACTGAAGCTTTCTTT
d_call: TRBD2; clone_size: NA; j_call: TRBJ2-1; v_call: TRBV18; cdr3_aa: CASSPPGTSGSKNEQFF; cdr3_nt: TGTGCCAGCTCACCCCCCGGGACTAGCGGGAGTAAGAATGAGCAGTTCTTC
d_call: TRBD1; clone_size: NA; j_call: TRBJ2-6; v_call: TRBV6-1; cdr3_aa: CASSEGTGSPGANVLTF; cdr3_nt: TGTGCCAGCAGTGAGGGGACAGGGAGTCCTGGGGCCAACGTCCTGACTTTC
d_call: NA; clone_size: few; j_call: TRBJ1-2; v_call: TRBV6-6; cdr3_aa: CASSPNRVDDGYTF; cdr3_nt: TGTGCCAGCAGTCCGAACAGGGTAGATGATGGCTACACCTTC
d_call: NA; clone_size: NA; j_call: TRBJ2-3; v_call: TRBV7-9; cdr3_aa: CASSLIADPTDTQYF; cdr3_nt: TGTGCCAGCAGCTTAATAGCGGACCCCACAGATACGCAGTATTTT
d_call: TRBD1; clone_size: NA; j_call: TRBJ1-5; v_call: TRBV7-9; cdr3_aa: CASSSLGTGNQPQHF; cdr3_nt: TGTGCCAGCAGCTCGCTAGGGACAGGGAACCAGCCCCAGCATTTT
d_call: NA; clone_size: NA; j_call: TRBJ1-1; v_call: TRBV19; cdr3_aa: CASSMGSKNTEAFF; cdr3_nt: TGTGCCAGTAGTATGGGCAGTAAGAACACTGAAGCTTTCTTT
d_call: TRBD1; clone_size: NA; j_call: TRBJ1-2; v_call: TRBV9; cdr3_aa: CASSVELTGRYGYTF; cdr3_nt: TGTGCCAGCAGCGTAGAACTGACAGGGAGATATGGCTACACCTTC
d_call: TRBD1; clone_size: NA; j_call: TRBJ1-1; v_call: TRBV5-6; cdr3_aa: CASRRQGGSEAFF; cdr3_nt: TGTGCCAGCAGACGTCAGGGGGGCAGCGAAGCTTTCTTT
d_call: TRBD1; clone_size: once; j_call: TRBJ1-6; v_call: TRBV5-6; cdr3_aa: CASSLVEGGMGSPLHF; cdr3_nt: TGTGCCAGCAGCTTGGTTGAAGGGGGCATGGGTTCACCCCTCCACTTT
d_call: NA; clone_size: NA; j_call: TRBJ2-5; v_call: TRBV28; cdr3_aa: CASSLFPVTDSQETQYF; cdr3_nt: TGTGCCAGCAGTTTATTCCCAGTGACAGATTCTCAAGAGACCCAGTACTTC
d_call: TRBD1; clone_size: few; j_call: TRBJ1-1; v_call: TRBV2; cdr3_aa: CASSETGGTEAFF; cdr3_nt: TGTGCCAGCAGTGAAACAGGGGGTACTGAAGCTTTCTTT